The TCR beta chain under discussion was sequenced for a study of T cell repertoires and Cas9 in healthy adults. The CDR3 contains 15 residues. The trim removed 6 bases at V and 6 bases at J, leaving 9 bases unmatched. The germline V gene encodes CDR1 SGDLS and CDR2 YYNGEE. Assay: immunoSEQ multiplex PCR; the TCRdb copy retains only in-frame clones and omits some. The profile shows 20,000 to 25,000 clones, roughly 92% of them singletons. The TCR originated in a human donor in good health. This sequence joins TRBV9 and TRBJ2-3; 11 positions match TRBD2. Material: CD4+ effector T cells (CD127+, CD25-, CD137-, CD154-) from PBMCs; culture status not recorded. The CDR3 coding sequence is TGTGCCAGCAACCTAGCGGGAGGTCGGGGGGATACGCAGTATTTT. Translated: CASNLAGGRGDTQYF.